Following are 30 T cell receptor beta chains from one sample sequenced in a study of cytomegalovirus exposure and HLA in healthy donors. PCR was performed using 60 Vbeta and 13 Jbeta primers. TCRdb keeps only in-frame clones here, not all; method: immunoSEQ multiplex PCR. The sample includes 140,000 to 150,000 clones, roughly 84% seen only once; the top ten take around 2.5%. Input material: PBMCs. The source is a boy younger than 10 in good health and CMV-seronegative.

The CDR3, as DNA: TGTGCCAGCAGCTCCGGTGGGGGCCCGCTTGGAAACACCATATATTTT. Translating gives CASSSGGGPLGNTIYF. This rearrangement joins TRBV9 to TRBJ1-3; maybe TRBD1 (6 bases). Trimming took 4 bases from V and 3 from J, leaving 17 bases between them. Germline-derived CDR1 and CDR2 are SGDLS and YYNGEE. CDR3 length: 16 residues.

The DNA of the CDR3 is TGTGCCAGCAGTTCAGGGGTTCTGGCCCAGTACTTC. This gives the protein CASSSGVLAQYF. The chain recombines TRBV6-1 with TRBJ2-5; weak D call: TRBD1 (6 bases). V lost 5 bases, J lost 9 bases, and 13 bases lay in between. Germline V gives CDR1 MNHNS, CDR2 SASEGT. The CDR3 sequence is 12 residues long.

The chain joins TRBV5-6 to TRBJ2-7, with 9 bases that match TRBD2. The junction had 10 bases not matched to a gene; V was cut back by 3 bases and J by 0 bases. This CDR3 spans 17 amino acids. CDR1 is SGHDT, CDR2 YYEEEE, per germline. This CDR3 reads CASSSSGGLSRSYEQYF. The CDR3 DNA reads TGTGCCAGCAGCTCCAGCGGGGGGTTGTCTCGCTCCTACGAGCAGTACTTC.

This chain links TRBV11-2 with TRBJ2-2; D is unresolved. Trimming shortened V by 2 bases and J by 3 bases, and 7 bases separated the two germline ends. The CDR3 is 14 amino acids. CDR1 is SGHAT and CDR2 is FQNNGV in the germline V gene. The CDR3 loop reads CASSLLSDTGELFF. The CDR3 DNA reads TGTGCCAGCAGCTTACTGTCTGACACCGGGGAGCTGTTTTTT.

The J gene is TRBJ1-4, the V gene TRBV4-3, with unresolved D. Germline V lookup: CDR1 LGHNA, CDR2 YSLEER. The CDR3 loop spans 18 amino acids. The ends were cut back, 2 bases at V and 4 bases at J, with 20 bases in the middle. CDR3 residues: CASSQTARHPSRNEKLFF. For the CDR3, the DNA is TGCGCCAGCAGCCAAACAGCCAGGCACCCAAGCCGTAATGAAAAACTGTTTTTT.

The chain couples TRBV7-6 to TRBJ2-1; 15 bases are a match to TRBD2. Germline CDR1 is SGHVS and CDR2 is FNYEAQ. V was pared by 3 bases and J by 10 bases, with 13 bases of the junction left unmatched. The CDR3 is made up of 18 amino acids. The CDR3 is CASSFYPGGLAGGSEQFF. The CDR3 DNA reads as TGTGCCAGCAGCTTCTACCCCGGGGGACTAGCGGGAGGTTCCGAGCAGTTCTTC.

This clone was detected only once. V is TRBV19 and J is TRBJ2-7; D might be TRBD1 (6 bases). The V gene lost 5 bases and the J gene lost 0 bases, with 8 bases spanning the gap. Germline V gene lookup returns CDR1 LNHDA and CDR2 SQIVND (reference sequence). There are 13 residues in the CDR3. CDR3 nucleotides: TGTGCCAGTAGTCCCAGGGGCTCCTACGAGCAGTACTTC. Its protein product is CASSPRGSYEQYF.

Written as DNA, the CDR3 is TGTGCCAGCCAAATTCCGGGACAGGGACCCTACGAGCAGTACTTC. It specifies CASQIPGQGPYEQYF. This sequence joins TRBV25-1 and TRBJ2-7; 9 nucleotides line up with TRBD1. There are 15 residues in the CDR3. Germline CDR1 and CDR2: MGHDK and SYGVNS. Trimming cost V 8 bases and J 2 bases; bases outside gene matches: 10.

With regard to this clone: The sample holds other DNA sequences that translate to the same CDR3. V and J are TRBV7-2 and TRBJ2-3, with a possible D match to TRBD2 (6 bases). The CDR3 is 16 amino acids. Per the germline V gene, CDR1 is SGHTA and CDR2 is FQGNSA. V was shortened by 3 bases and J by 2 bases, with 15 bases between the two germline ends. The CDR3 DNA reads as TGTGCCAGCAGCTTGTTTTCGGGGGAGAACACAGATACGCAGTATTTT. This sequence encodes CASSLFSGENTDTQYF.

The CDR3 DNA reads TGTGCCAGCAGCAACGGACCGGGGGCAGATACGCAGTATTTT. Protein product: CASSNGPGADTQYF. The rearrangement links TRBV11-3 to TRBJ2-3; D is possibly TRBD2 (6 bases). Per germline, CDR1 SGHNT and CDR2 YENEEA. V was cut by 5 bases and J by 4 bases, with 13 bases left in between. The length of the CDR3 is 14 residues.

This sequence joins TRBV5-1 and TRBJ2-5, with 12 bases that match TRBD2. Germline values: CDR1 SGHRS, CDR2 YFSETQ. CDR3 size: 16 residues. J lost 4 bases, V lost 4 bases, and 8 bases had no gene match. CDR3 loop: CASSQPLAGGRETQYF. As DNA, the CDR3 is TGCGCCAGCAGCCAACCACTAGCGGGAGGTAGAGAGACCCAGTACTTC.

This chain links TRBV7-3 with TRBJ2-3; TRBD2 agrees at 11 bases. J was trimmed by 4 bases and V by 5 bases; bases with no gene match: 8. Germline V gene lookup returns CDR1 SGHTA and CDR2 FQGTGA. This CDR3 is 16 amino acids long. The CDR3 sequence: CASSPNSGGVADTQYF. CDR3 nucleotide sequence: TGTGCCAGCAGCCCTAATAGCGGGGGGGTCGCAGATACGCAGTATTTT.

The chain employs TRBV4-1 and TRBJ2-1, with 7 positions matching TRBD2. The V and J ends lost 8 bases and 7 bases, in that order; junction bases with no gene match: 8. The CDR3 sequence is 13 residues long. Looked up from germline, CDR1 is MGHRA and CDR2 is YSYEKL. The CDR3 here is CASAQLALNEQFF. In nucleotides, the CDR3 is TGCGCCAGCGCCCAACTAGCGCTTAATGAGCAGTTCTTC.

The CDR3 coding sequence is TGTGCCAGCAGCCCCCGGTCCTCCTACGAGCAGTACTTC. Residues: CASSPRSSYEQYF. This chain joins TRBV9 and TRBJ2-7; D not certain. The V gene's germline CDR1 is SGDLS and CDR2 YYNGEE. This CDR3 comprises 13 residues. V was cut by 4 bases and J by 0 bases, with 8 bases left in between.

DNA of the CDR3: TGTGCAGCAGGGGGCGCCGGCTACAATGAGCAGTTCTTC. Translation: CAAGGAGYNEQFF. The chain employs TRBV6-1 and TRBJ2-1; 8 positions agree with TRBD1. Per the germline V gene, CDR1 is MNHNS and CDR2 is SASEGT. The CDR3 spans 13 residues.

Concerning this clone itself: Additional DNA sequences in this sample encode the identical CDR3. The rearrangement joins TRBV15 to TRBJ1-1, with D perhaps matching TRBD1 (5 bases). Germline loops: CDR1 LNHNV, CDR2 YYDKDF (reference sequence). V was pared by 0 bases and J by 8 bases, with 16 bases between. This CDR3 is built from 15 residues. CDR3 coding DNA: TGTGCCACCAGCAGAGATTTAGACAGCGCGCGAGAAGCTTTCTTT. This codes for CATSRDLDSAREAFF.

This clone was recorded once. The CDR3 here is CASSYHPGLGNEQFF. For the CDR3, the DNA is TGTGCCAGTAGCTACCATCCGGGACTAGGAAATGAGCAGTTCTTC. V and J are TRBV19 and TRBJ2-1, with 8 bases lining up with TRBD2. The germline gives CDR1 LNHDA, CDR2 SQIVND (reference sequence). The CDR3 totals 15 residues. The V and J ends lost 6 bases and 7 bases, in that order; junction bases with no gene match: 11.

The rearrangement joins TRBV29-1 to TRBJ1-5; a possible D gene is TRBD1 (5 bases). The CDR3 is 13 residues long. Germline-derived CDR1 and CDR2 are SQVTM and ANQGSEA. V dropped 5 bases and J dropped 5 bases, with 13 bases sitting between them. The chain's CDR3 is CSVSQGIDQPQHF. The CDR3 DNA reads TGCAGCGTTTCGCAGGGTATCGATCAGCCCCAGCATTTT.

The V gene is TRBV15, the J gene TRBJ1-2; tentative D call: TRBD1 (5 bases). Germline CDR1 LNHNV, CDR2 YYDKDF (reference sequence). The CDR3 extends over 13 amino acids. The V and J ends lost 4 bases and 4 bases respectively, with 10 bases between them. Written as DNA, the CDR3 is TGTGCCACCAGCATGAGGAGGGGCTATGGCTACACCTTC. Protein: CATSMRRGYGYTF.

The chain carries TRBV6-5 and TRBJ2-6; D is ambiguous. The V end was cut by 0 bases, the J end by 0 bases, with 3 bases between. The germline V gene encodes CDR1 MNHEY and CDR2 SVGAGI. The CDR3 runs to 15 residues. The CDR3 nucleotides read TGTGCCAGCAGTTACTCGAGCTCTGGGGCCAACGTCCTGACTTTC. Residues: CASSYSSSGANVLTF.

The V gene is TRBV28, the J gene TRBJ2-7; 8 positions agree with TRBD1. Looked up from germline, CDR1 is MDHEN and CDR2 is SYDVKM. The CDR3 has 16 amino acids. V was pared by 3 bases and J by 3 bases, with 10 bases of the junction left unmatched. The CDR3 DNA sequence: TGTGCCAGCAGTTTTGGGACAGGTTTTTTCGGCTACGAGCAGTACTTC. This sequence encodes CASSFGTGFFGYEQYF. The full variable domain, completed using reference TRBV28 and TRBJ2-7, is DVKVTQSSRYLVKRTGEKVFLECVQDMDHENMFWYRQDPGLGLRLIYFSYDVKMKEKGDIPEGYSVSREKKERFSLILESASTNQTSMYLCASSFGTGFFGYEQYFGPGTRLTVT.

This chain uses TRBV6-1 with TRBJ2-7; D might be TRBD2 (6 bases). The V end was cut by 5 bases, the J end by 2 bases, with 13 bases between. Germline CDR1 MNHNS, CDR2 SASEGT. This CDR3 has 14 amino acids. CDR3 DNA sequence: TGTGCCAGCAGTAATATCGGGAGACCCTACGAGCAGTACTTC. This sequence encodes CASSNIGRPYEQYF.

With respect to this clone: Other DNA sequences in this specimen translate into the identical CDR3. This chain connects TRBV5-1 to TRBJ1-6; maybe TRBD1 (6 bases). The ends were cut back, 0 bases at V and 9 bases at J, with 13 bases in the middle. The CDR3 is 15 residues long. In germline, CDR1 is SGHRS, CDR2 YFSETQ. In DNA form, the CDR3 reads TGCGCCAGCAGCTTGGTTCTCAGGGGTAGTTCACCCCTCCACTTT. The encoded protein is CASSLVLRGSSPLHF. Filled out from reference TRBV5-1 and TRBJ1-6, the complete variable domain reads KAGVTQTPRYLIKTRGQQVTLSCSPISGHRSVSWYQQTPGQGLQFLFEYFSETQRNKGNFPGRFSGRQFSNSRSEMNVSTLELGDSALYLCASSLVLRGSSPLHFGNGTRLTVT.

This clone was seen once. The gene calls are TRBV29-1 and TRBJ2-2, with D perhaps TRBD2 (6 bases). The CDR3 is 16 residues long. V was trimmed by 4 bases and J by 4 bases, leaving 19 bases between them. Germline V lookup: CDR1 SQVTM, CDR2 ANQGSEA. As DNA, the CDR3 is TGCAGCGTTGTTCCCCCGTCCGGGGGAGGCACCGGGGAGCTGTTTTTT. Protein sequence: CSVVPPSGGGTGELFF.

The chain joins TRBV7-2 to TRBJ2-7; 10 bases match TRBD1. The CDR3 consists of 15 residues. Germline V gene lookup returns CDR1 SGHTA and CDR2 FQGNSA. J lost 7 bases, V lost 2 bases, and 8 bases had no gene match. The CDR3 nucleotides read TGTGCCAGCAGCTTAAATTGGGACAGGGGTCGTGAGCAGTACTTC. Its translation is CASSLNWDRGREQYF.

The V and J genes are TRBV9 and TRBJ2-3; perhaps TRBD2 as D (6 bases). Germline lookup yields CDR1 SGDLS and CDR2 YYNGEE. Trimming pared 3 bases from V and 4 bases from J, leaving 18 bases between. This CDR3 spans 16 amino acids. CDR3 protein: CASSGPLGGGADTQYF. The CDR3 DNA reads TGTGCCAGCAGCGGCCCCCTAGGAGGAGGGGCAGATACGCAGTATTTT.

This rearrangement joins TRBV5-6 to TRBJ2-1; D remains unclear. Trimming took off 4 bases at V and 10 bases at J, with 9 bases between the two ends. In germline, CDR1 is SGHDT, CDR2 YYEEEE. This CDR3 has 11 residues. The CDR3 bases are TGTGCCAGCAGCCGGCTGAGGGAGCAGTTCTTC. Translation gives CASSRLREQFF.

This chain joins TRBV7-9 and TRBJ2-1, with 12 positions matching TRBD2. Trimming took 7 bases from V and 3 from J; bases not matched to a gene: 13. The CDR3 sequence is 18 residues long. CDR1 is SEHNR, CDR2 FQNEAQ, per germline (reference sequence). The CDR3 region has the DNA TGTGCCAGCACTCTAGCGGGAGGGCCTGTAAGTGGCTACAATGAGCAGTTCTTC. Translation gives CASTLAGGPVSGYNEQFF.

On this clone: A read error is possible here, since a much larger clone lies one base away. V gene TRBV9 combines with J gene TRBJ2-5; TRBD2 aligns across 7 bases. V shed 4 bases, J shed 7 bases, and the junction held 1 base outside the gene matches. CDR1 SGDLS and CDR2 YYNGEE come from the germline V gene. The CDR3 length is 11 residues. CDR3 DNA: TGTGCCAGCAGCCGCGGGGGGACCCAGTACTTC. Residues: CASSRGGTQYF.

Only a few counts were recorded for this clone. The chain employs TRBV18 and TRBJ1-1, with 8 nucleotides matching TRBD1. The CDR3 length is 14 residues. Germline loops: CDR1 KGHSH, CDR2 LQKENI. V was clipped by 2 bases and J by 1 base; unmatched bases: 0. CDR3 protein: CASSPGQGNTEAFF. CDR3 sequence (DNA): TGTGCCAGCTCACCAGGACAGGGGAACACTGAAGCTTTCTTT.